This paragraph covers one T cell receptor beta chain sequence. Its antigen is undetermined. In germline, CDR1 is SGHRS, CDR2 YFSETQ. This CDR3 has 16 amino acids. V lost 3 bases and J lost 9; bases outside the gene matches: 12. This sample is part of a study of shared clonotypes between healthy human individuals. Study results and caveats: Memory subsets generally showed lower estimated richness than naive subsets. With few donors, the genetic and exposure-history diversity represented was limited. The sharing of 4% to 5.5% of naive CD4 clonotypes was seen across a few donors.

Only Caucasian adults living in Nashville, Tennessee served as donors. TCRdb's copy holds only in-frame clones and misses some; the assay was immunoSEQ multiplex PCR. The sample consists of about 230,000 clones, approximately 70% of them appearing once. This clonotype originated in a man aged 25 to 40 in good health. V and J are TRBV5-1 and TRBJ2-1, with 10 positions matching TRBD2. Sequencing was done on a sample of memory CD4+ T cells sorted from blood. Subset meaning: CD45RA-negative fraction. The CDR3 nucleotides read TGCGCCAGCAGCTCCTCTATAGCGGGAGGCAATGGTGAGCAGTTCTTC. Translating it yields CASSSSIAGGNGEQFF.